This TCR beta chain was documented in a study of response to subunit inactivated influenza vaccine. Study findings and constraints: There was a suggestion from the authors that each seasonal influenza vaccination recruits few new T cells.

Trimming took 5 bases from V and 1 from J, leaving 16 bases between them. CDR1 and CDR2 (germline): LNHNV, YYDKDF (reference sequence). The CDR3 covers 16 residues. TCRdb fed the RT-PCR reads into MiXCR, producing one record per CDR3 protein. The sample consists of roughly 460,000 distinct CDR3 sequences, approximately 11% of them appearing once. This clonotype was recorded many times. Its target is not known. Here the sequenced sample was PBMCs from blood, taken roughly 46 days after vaccination. The sequence derives from a man in his fifties or sixties who received an inactivated influenza vaccine. The V gene is TRBV15, the J gene TRBJ2-3; D might be TRBD1 (5 bases). The DNA of the CDR3 is TGTGCCACCAGCCCCCCAGCAGGGTTCGGCACAGATACGCAGTATTTT. It codes for CATSPPAGFGTDTQYF.